Listed here is a single TCR beta chain. The record originates from a study of blood T cell repertoires in COVID-19. Across the whole study: Donors in the United States, Italy and Spain gave samples during acute or convalescent COVID-19. Sources were T cells, B-cell-depleted T cells, or PBMCs; the material itself was cDNA or gDNA.

Original data processing: Scientists estimated how many nucleated cells there were by amplifying reference gene primers. Sequencing used immunoSEQ multiplex PCR; TCRdb keeps in-frame clones, though not all of them. V and J calls and clone size follow that table, whereas D and trimming were derived from the DNA. The sample records about 160,000 clones, roughly 84% being singletons. V gave up 10 bases and J gave up 1 base; unmatched junction bases: 5. The CDR3 is made up of 13 amino acids. The germline V gene has CDR1 LNHDA and CDR2 SQIVND (reference sequence). The chain joins TRBV19 to TRBJ1-1; 8 nucleotides line up with TRBD1. Sequencing was carried out using peripheral blood. The TCR sequence derives from a young man with active or convalescent COVID-19. The CDR3 DNA reads as TGTGCCACCTCTGGACAGGGGAACACTGAAGCTTTCTTT. Its protein is CATSGQGNTEAFF.